These 17 T cell receptor beta chains were sequenced from one sample in a study of T cells in Graves' hyperthyroidism and ophthalmopathy. Template material for amplifying TCR beta CDR3 regions consisted of RNA transcripts. The HTBI set primed first-round TCR CDR3 RT-PCR. Each CDR3 protein gets one entry after TCRdb re-called the multiplex PCR reads with MiXCR. Found here are 350,000 to 400,000 distinct CDR3 sequences, about 15% of them singletons; the top ten hold approximately 30%. The sequencing sample was made of blood. Every receptor here comes from a woman in her thirties with Graves' hyperthyroidism.

The chain uses TRBV9 and TRBJ2-2, with D maybe TRBD2 (6 bases). Germline V lookup: CDR1 SGDLS, CDR2 YYNGEE. Trimming took 1 base from V and 4 from J, leaving 14 bases between them. CDR3 length: 16 residues. The CDR3 DNA is TGTGCCAGCAGCGTAAGGTTAGTGGGAGGCACCGGGGAGCTGTTTTTT. The encoded protein is CASSVRLVGGTGELFF.

This clonotype came up a few times. This rearrangement joins TRBV12-3 or TRBV12-4 to TRBJ2-7, with 7 positions matching TRBD2. The CDR3 has 18 residues. V trimming: 6 bases; J trimming: 0 bases; junction bases outside the gene matches: 17. The CDR3 region has the DNA TGTGCCAGCAGCCAGCAAACTTTCACTAGCGCGAGCTCCTACGAGCAGTACTTC. Translating gives CASSQQTFTSASSYEQYF.

A word on this clonotype: This sequence may be a read error, since a much larger clone differs from it by one base. The gene calls are TRBV2 and TRBJ2-3, with 9 bases matching TRBD2. The CDR3 runs 15 residues. Germline CDR1 SNHLY, CDR2 FYNNEI. Here the CDR3 reads CAGSEASGMTDTQYF. Written as DNA, the CDR3 is TGTGCCGGCAGTGAGGCTAGCGGGATGACAGATACGCAGTATTTT.

There are many counts of this clonotype. The chain carries TRBV5-1 and TRBJ2-2, with 10 positions matching TRBD2. CDR3 length equals 16 residues. Germline-derived CDR1 and CDR2 are SGHRS and YFSETQ. The V segment lost 0 bases and the J segment 4 bases; nucleotides outside the gene matches: 3. CDR3 region: CASSLGVAGGTGELFF. The CDR3 nucleotides are TGCGCCAGCAGCTTGGGGGTAGCGGGAGGCACCGGGGAGCTGTTTTTT.

This clonotype was found many times. CDR3 protein: CASSQGRAGEQFF. CDR3 DNA: TGTGCCAGCAGCCAAGGGCGGGCGGGGGAGCAGTTCTTC. The genes are TRBV3-1 and TRBJ2-1; maybe TRBD2 (6 bases). V was trimmed by 1 base and J by 10 bases, leaving 11 bases between them. Germline V gives CDR1 LGHDT, CDR2 YNNKEL (reference sequence). The CDR3 runs 13 residues.

This clonotype was seen a handful of times. J is TRBJ1-6 and V is TRBV27; D not certain. CDR3 length: 14 amino acids. Trimming took 1 base from V and 4 from J, leaving 5 bases between them. Per germline, CDR1 MNHEY and CDR2 SMNVEV (reference sequence). The CDR3 sequence is CASSLLAYNSPLHF. The CDR3, as DNA: TGTGCCAGCAGTTTATTGGCATATAATTCACCCCTCCACTTT.

This sequence joins TRBV9 and TRBJ2-7; weak D call: TRBD1 (5 bases). There are 15 residues in the CDR3. Per germline, CDR1 SGDLS and CDR2 YYNGEE. Trimming shortened V by 4 bases and J by 0 bases, and 14 bases separated the two germline ends. Written as DNA, the CDR3 is TGTGCCAGCAGCCCAAGGGGCCTAAACTCCTACGAGCAGTACTTC. Protein product: CASSPRGLNSYEQYF.

This clonotype occurred many times. The rearrangement links TRBV7-2 to TRBJ2-3, with D tentatively TRBD2 (5 bases). Trimming removed 0 bases from V and 1 base from J, with 11 bases in between. Germline V gene lookup returns CDR1 SGHTA and CDR2 FQGNSA. The CDR3 is made up of 16 amino acids. CDR3 bases: TGTGCCAGCAGCTTAGCCCAGCTGGAGGGCACAGATACGCAGTATTTT. Its protein is CASSLAQLEGTDTQYF.

This clonotype was found many times. The chain is built from TRBV9 and TRBJ2-1; 8 bases line up with TRBD2. With V trimmed by 0 bases and J by 3 bases, 2 bases remained unmatched. The CDR3 runs to 15 residues. Germline CDR1 reads SGDLS; CDR2 reads YYNGEE. The CDR3 spells CASSVGTSSYNEQFF. The CDR3 region has the DNA TGTGCCAGCAGCGTAGGGACTAGCAGCTACAATGAGCAGTTCTTC.

At least ten counts were recorded for this clonotype. The chain recombines TRBV20-1 with TRBJ2-1; TRBD2 might be the D (5 bases). From germline, CDR1 is DFQATT and CDR2 SNEGSKA (reference sequence). This CDR3 spans 13 amino acids. Trimming took off 5 bases at V and 5 bases at J, with 13 bases between the two ends. The CDR3 loop is CSASEGRNNEQFF. The CDR3 bases are TGCAGTGCTTCCGAGGGTCGGAACAATGAGCAGTTCTTC.

Many counts were recorded for this clonotype. This rearrangement joins TRBV20-1 to TRBJ2-7; a possible D gene is TRBD1 (6 bases). CDR1 and CDR2 from the germline V gene are DFQATT and SNEGSKA (reference sequence). The CDR3 spans 15 residues. Trimming cost V 3 bases and J 3 bases, with 18 bases left between them. The CDR3, as DNA: TGCAGTGCTAGCAGGGCACAGGGAAACCACTACGAGCAGTACTTC. This encodes CSASRAQGNHYEQYF.

The sample holds a few counts of this clonotype. The rearrangement links TRBV6-2 or TRBV6-3 to TRBJ1-1; D is perhaps TRBD1 (5 bases). CDR1 MNHEY and CDR2 SVGEGT come from the germline V gene. V gave up 1 base and J gave up 8 bases, with 17 bases separating them. The CDR3 length is 15 residues. The CDR3 region has the DNA TGTGCCAGCAGTTACTACGGGACCTTAGCCCTAGAAGCTTTCTTT. Its translation is CASSYYGTLALEAFF.

This clonotype showed up many times. CDR3 residues: CAIRTGDIDSPLHF. The CDR3 DNA is TGTGCCATCAGGACAGGGGATATCGATTCACCCCTCCACTTT. The V gene is TRBV10-3, the J gene TRBJ1-6, with TRBD1 identical over 8 bases. Germline lookup yields CDR1 ENHRY and CDR2 SYGVKD. With V trimmed by 6 bases and J by 8 bases, 6 bases remained unmatched. The CDR3 extends over 14 amino acids.

The V call is TRBV12-3 or TRBV12-4, the J call TRBJ2-2, with 7 bases identical to TRBD1. This CDR3 contains 18 residues. V shed 0 bases, J shed 2 bases, and the junction held 9 bases outside the gene matches. The chain's CDR3 is CASSLAPVRQGNTGELFF. DNA for the CDR3: TGTGCCAGCAGTTTAGCGCCCGTCAGACAGGGAAACACCGGGGAGCTGTTTTTT.

The V gene is TRBV20-1, the J gene TRBJ1-2; weak D call: TRBD1 (6 bases). Germline V gives CDR1 DFQATT, CDR2 SNEGSKA (reference sequence). Trimming took off 2 bases at V and 6 bases at J, with 10 bases between the two ends. The CDR3 covers 12 residues. The CDR3 bases are TGCAGTGCTAGATCCCAGGGGAATGGCTACACCTTC. Amino acids: CSARSQGNGYTF.

This clonotype was found many times. V gene TRBV6-1 combines with J gene TRBJ1-5, with D unclear. Germline CDR1 reads MNHNS; CDR2 reads SASEGT. V was pared by 2 bases and J by 0 bases, with 8 bases between. The CDR3 extends over 15 amino acids. CDR3 sequence reads: CASSEHIVSNQPQHF. The CDR3 DNA reads TGTGCCAGCAGTGAACATATCGTTAGCAATCAGCCCCAGCATTTT.

The rearrangement links TRBV5-5 to TRBJ1-5; TRBD1 aligns across 10 bases. V dropped 3 bases and J dropped 4; count of bases not matched to a gene: 7. This CDR3 contains 16 residues. Germline CDR1 and CDR2: SGHKS and YYEKEE (reference sequence). The CDR3 sequence is CASSSLDRGDNQPQHF. CDR3 DNA sequence: TGTGCCAGCAGCTCTCTGGACAGGGGGGATAATCAGCCCCAGCATTTT.